This T cell receptor beta chain stems from a study of blood T cell repertoires in COVID-19. Study information: The United States, Italy and Spain supplied acute and convalescent COVID-19 samples. From T cells, B-cell-depleted T cells, or PBMCs came the material, which was cDNA or gDNA.

CDR3 length: 14 amino acids. Germline V CDR1 and CDR2: MNHNY, SVGAGI (reference sequence). The junction had 7 bases not matched to a gene; V was cut back by 4 bases and J by 8 bases. Produced via immunoSEQ multiplex PCR; TCRdb's table is partial and in-frame only. The table includes roughly 410,000 clones, roughly 90% detected once. This TCR derives from a woman in her thirties or forties with COVID-19, enrolled during active disease. Specimen: peripheral blood. This chain links TRBV6-6 with TRBJ1-2, with 10 bases matching TRBD1. CDR3 residues: CASSFRQGAQGYTF. The DNA for the CDR3 is TGTGCCAGCAGTTTTCGACAGGGGGCCCAAGGCTACACCTTC.